The rows below give T cell receptor beta chains drawn from one sample of a study of blood T cell dynamics during melanoma immunotherapy. Generated by immunoSEQ multiplex PCR, the TCRdb table keeps only in-frame clones and is missing some. The data show about 15,000 clones, 85% seen once. The sequenced sample was blood, obtained from a patient treated with checkpoint blockade. The receptors were gathered from a human donor with melanoma. CDR3s include the opening cysteine and the closing phenylalanine or tryptophan. Each record gives: CDR3 protein, CDR3 DNA, CDR3 length, clone size, V gene, J gene, D gene. D genes are given only for firm matches. Clone size is not always given. Where it is, it says once, few, many or a class for expanded clones.

CASSLVQGASNQPQHF	TGTGCCAGCAGCTTGGTACAGGGCGCGAGCAATCAGCCCCAGCATTTT	16	-	TRBV5-6	TRBJ1-5	-
CASSLEAGNQPQHF	TGTGCCAGCAGCTTGGAGGCAGGGAATCAGCCCCAGCATTTT	14	-	TRBV5-4	TRBJ1-5	-
CASSLTRTSPETQYF	TGTGCCAGCAGCTTAACCCGGACTAGTCCAGAGACCCAGTACTTC	15	-	TRBV7-3	TRBJ2-5	TRBD2
CASSLQGTYNEQFF	TGTGCCAGCAGCTTACAAGGGACCTACAATGAGCAGTTCTTC	14	-	TRBV7-2	TRBJ2-1	-
CASSFRVSSSYEQYF	TGTGCCAGCAGCTTCCGGGTATCAAGCTCCTACGAGCAGTACTTC	15	-	TRBV5-8	TRBJ2-7	-
CASSFIDRDYGYTF	TGTGCCAGCAGCTTTATCGACAGGGACTATGGCTACACCTTC	14	-	TRBV5-6	TRBJ1-2	TRBD1
CASSVGDVPPTDTQYF	TGTGCCAGCAGCGTAGGGGACGTTCCACCCACAGATACGCAGTATTTT	16	-	TRBV9	TRBJ2-3	-
CASSLGQENTEAFF	TGCGCCAGCAGCCTCGGACAAGAGAACACTGAAGCTTTCTTT	14	-	TRBV5-1	TRBJ1-1	-
CASTSSGTGPYEQYF	TGTGCCAGTACCTCCTCCGGGACAGGCCCCTACGAGCAGTACTTC	15	-	TRBV19	TRBJ2-7	TRBD1
CASSLAGENTDTQYF	TGTGCCAGCAGTCTAGCGGGGGAGAACACAGATACGCAGTATTTT	15	-	TRBV6-4	TRBJ2-3	TRBD2
CASSTQPSGGADTQYF	TGTGCCAGCAGCACCCAGCCCAGCGGGGGAGCAGATACGCAGTATTTT	16	-	TRBV7-6	TRBJ2-3	TRBD2
CASSQGAGNAGANVLTF	TGCGCCAGCAGCCAAGGGGCAGGGAATGCTGGGGCCAACGTCCTGACTTTC	17	-	TRBV4-1	TRBJ2-6	-
CASSEYREGEQYF	TGTGCCAGCAGCGAATACCGGGAGGGCGAGCAGTACTTC	13	-	TRBV2	TRBJ2-7	TRBD2
CASSLGAYEQYF	TGTGCCAGCTCGTTGGGGGCCTACGAGCAGTACTTC	12	-	TRBV18	TRBJ2-7	-
CASSRRAYEKLFF	TGTGCCAGCAGTCGGAGGGCATATGAAAAACTGTTTTTT	13	-	TRBV6-1	TRBJ1-4	-
CASSLDRGEKLFF	TGTGCCAGCAGCCTGGACAGGGGCGAAAAACTGTTTTTT	13	few	TRBV9	TRBJ1-4	TRBD1
CASSMAGDGRTQYF	TGTGCCAGTAGTATGGCGGGCGATGGACGGACCCAGTACTTC	14	-	TRBV19	TRBJ2-5	-
CASRRTGTNTEAFF	TGTGCCAGCAGAAGGACGGGTACAAACACTGAAGCTTTCTTT	14	-	TRBV11-2	TRBJ1-1	-
CASSSQTDRNTIYF	TGTGCCAGCAGCTCCCAGACGGATAGAAACACCATATATTTT	14	-	TRBV7-8	TRBJ1-3	-
CASRGAGVGLEKLFF	TGCGCCAGCAGGGGGGCGGGAGTTGGACTCGAAAAACTGTTTTTT	15	-	TRBV5-1	TRBJ1-4	-
CASSPTQATQYF	TGTGCCAGCAGCCCGACCCAAGCCACCCAGTACTTC	12	-	TRBV6-5	TRBJ2-5	-
CASSFLAEITDTQYF	TGTGCCAGCAGTTTTCTAGCGGAAATTACAGATACGCAGTATTTT	15	-	TRBV27	TRBJ2-3	TRBD2
CASSHRTSGKHNEQFF	TGCGCCAGCAGCCACCGGACTAGCGGAAAGCACAATGAGCAGTTCTTC	16	-	TRBV4-1	TRBJ2-1	TRBD2
CSVAPGTSHRYEQYF	TGCAGCGTTGCCCCGGGGACTAGCCACCGTTACGAGCAGTACTTC	15	-	TRBV29-1	TRBJ2-7	TRBD2
CASSQWGDGGHEQYF	TGCGCCAGCAGCCAGTGGGGGGACGGCGGCCACGAGCAGTACTTC	15	-	TRBV5-1	TRBJ2-7	-
CASSVGGDREGGTDTQYF	TGTGCCAGCAGCGTAGGAGGAGACAGGGAGGGAGGCACAGATACGCAGTATTTT	18	-	TRBV9	TRBJ2-3	-
CASSSTGTGVGYTF	TGCGCCAGCAGCTCGACCGGGACAGGGGTTGGCTACACCTTC	14	-	TRBV5-1	TRBJ1-2	TRBD1
CASSQLRTGNSPLHF	TGCGCCAGCAGCCAACTTCGGACAGGAAATTCACCCCTCCACTTT	15	-	TRBV4-1	TRBJ1-6	TRBD1
CASANSVTSGAHEQYF	TGTGCCAGCGCGAACTCGGTTACTAGCGGGGCTCACGAGCAGTACTTC	16	-	TRBV7-9	TRBJ2-7	TRBD2
CASSSQSGTAGAPLHF	TGTGCCAGCAGTTCCCAATCCGGGACAGCAGGTGCACCCCTCCACTTT	16	once	TRBV6-6	TRBJ1-6	TRBD1
CASSYSGEGYTF	TGTGCCAGCAGTTACTCCGGGGAAGGCTACACCTTC	12	-	TRBV6-6	TRBJ1-2	-
CASSLPSWADTQYF	TGCGCCAGCAGCTTACCTAGCTGGGCAGATACGCAGTATTTT	14	-	TRBV5-1	TRBJ2-3	-
CASSLNTGATFEAFF	TGCGCCAGCAGCTTGAACACAGGGGCGACCTTTGAAGCTTTCTTT	15	-	TRBV5-1	TRBJ1-1	TRBD1
CASSLYTGGSSYEQYF	TGTGCCAGCAGTTTATATACCGGGGGGTCCTCCTACGAGCAGTACTTC	16	-	TRBV27	TRBJ2-7	TRBD2
CASSYVPNTEAFF	TGTGCCAGCAGTTACGTACCGAACACTGAAGCTTTCTTT	13	-	TRBV6-6	TRBJ1-1	-
CASSSVGGGTSGYNEQFF	TGTGCCAGCAGCTCCGTAGGTGGAGGGACTAGCGGGTACAATGAGCAGTTCTTC	18	-	TRBV7-9	TRBJ2-1	TRBD2
CASSEGARSIYTIYF	TGTGCCAGCAGTGAAGGGGCCCGCAGCATTTACACCATATATTTT	15	-	TRBV6-1	TRBJ1-3	-
CASSSGFGYTF	TGTGCCAGCAGTTCGGGGTTTGGCTACACCTTC	11	-	TRBV6-1	TRBJ1-2	-
CASSPSASDNEKLFF	TGTGCCAGCAGCCCTTCGGCCTCGGACAATGAAAAACTGTTTTTT	15	-	TRBV6-5	TRBJ1-4	-
CASSLDPGADTQYF	TGTGCCAGCAGCTTAGACCCAGGGGCCGATACGCAGTATTTT	14	once	TRBV7-8	TRBJ2-3	-
CASTDRGNQPQHF	TGTGCCAGTACCGACAGGGGGAATCAGCCCCAGCATTTT	13	-	TRBV19	TRBJ1-5	TRBD1
CASSLDSTTDTQYF	TGCGCCAGCAGCTTGGACAGTACCACAGATACGCAGTATTTT	14	-	TRBV5-1	TRBJ2-3	-
CASVREETQYF	TGTGCCAGCGTCCGGGAAGAGACCCAGTACTTC	11	-	TRBV2	TRBJ2-5	-
CASSLALRTMTTAEQYF	TGCGCCAGCAGCTTGGCTCTACGGACAATGACAACTGCCGAGCAGTACTTC	17	few	TRBV5-1	TRBJ2-7	-
CASSPESNQPQHF	TGTGCCAGCTCACCGGAGAGCAATCAGCCCCAGCATTTT	13	once	TRBV18	TRBJ1-5	-
CASTPQGTGLNTQYF	TGTGCCAGCACCCCGCAGGGGACAGGCCTGAATACGCAGTATTTT	15	-	TRBV2	TRBJ2-3	TRBD1
CASSAMEETQYF	TGTGCCAGCTCAGCAATGGAAGAGACCCAGTACTTC	12	-	TRBV18	TRBJ2-5	-
CASGRGAQETQYF	TGTGCCAGCGGGCGGGGGGCCCAAGAGACCCAGTACTTC	13	-	TRBV5-5	TRBJ2-5	TRBD2
CASIPLPTPGLTQYF	TGTGCCAGCATTCCTCTCCCCACCCCAGGACTGACGCAGTATTTT	15	-	TRBV27	TRBJ2-3	-